This entry describes one T cell receptor beta chain. Original data processing: Counts of nucleated cells, estimated from reference gene primer amplification, were obtained. Clones were sequenced by immunoSEQ multiplex PCR, and TCRdb holds only the in-frame ones, with some missing. V, J and clone size are taken as reported in that table, and D and trimming were inferred from the DNA itself. The sample has a few hundred thousand clones; 87% are singletons. This sample is drawn from a study of blood T cell repertoires in COVID-19. Study context: Spain, Italy and the United States supplied samples that represented acute and convalescent COVID-19. The analysed material was cDNA or gDNA that came from T cells, B-cell-depleted T cells, or PBMCs.

The V segment lost 5 bases and the J segment 1 base; nucleotides outside the gene matches: 3. Looked up from germline, CDR1 is SGHTA and CDR2 is FQGNSA. There are 14 residues in the CDR3. The rearrangement uses TRBV7-2 and TRBJ2-7; 9 bases agree with TRBD2. The sample comprised peripheral blood. The sequence came from a woman aged 45-65 years with acute or convalescent COVID-19. The CDR3 DNA follows: TGTGCCAGCAGCAAGGGACTAGCATCCTACGAGCAGTACTTC. This sequence encodes CASSKGLASYEQYF.